The clone carrying this T cell receptor beta chain has a handful of counts. The sorted Tregs were CD4+CD25+CD127-/low cells. Each CDR3 protein gets one entry after TCRdb re-called the 5' RACE reads with MiXCR. The sample includes 30,000 or so distinct CDR3 sequences, approximately 30% of them seen just once. The sequence derives from a female donor with breast cancer. Source material: tumor-infiltrating Tregs sorted from the breast tumor.

The CDR3 loop is CASSTPTSGSDEQFF. Written as DNA, the CDR3 is TGCGCCAGCAGCACTCCGACTAGCGGGTCTGATGAGCAGTTCTTC. This chain uses TRBV5-1 with TRBJ2-1, with 10 bases aligning to TRBD2. Germline V gene lookup returns CDR1 SGHRS and CDR2 YFSETQ. This CDR3 has 15 amino acids. V lost 4 bases, J lost 8 bases, and 9 bases stayed unmatched. The entire variable domain, with the rest obtained from reference TRBV5-1 and TRBJ2-1, is as follows: KAGVTQTPRYLIKTRGQQVTLSCSPISGHRSVSWYQQTPGQGLQFLFEYFSETQRNKGNFPGRFSGRQFSNSRSEMNVSTLELGDSALYLCASSTPTSGSDEQFFGPGTRLTVL.